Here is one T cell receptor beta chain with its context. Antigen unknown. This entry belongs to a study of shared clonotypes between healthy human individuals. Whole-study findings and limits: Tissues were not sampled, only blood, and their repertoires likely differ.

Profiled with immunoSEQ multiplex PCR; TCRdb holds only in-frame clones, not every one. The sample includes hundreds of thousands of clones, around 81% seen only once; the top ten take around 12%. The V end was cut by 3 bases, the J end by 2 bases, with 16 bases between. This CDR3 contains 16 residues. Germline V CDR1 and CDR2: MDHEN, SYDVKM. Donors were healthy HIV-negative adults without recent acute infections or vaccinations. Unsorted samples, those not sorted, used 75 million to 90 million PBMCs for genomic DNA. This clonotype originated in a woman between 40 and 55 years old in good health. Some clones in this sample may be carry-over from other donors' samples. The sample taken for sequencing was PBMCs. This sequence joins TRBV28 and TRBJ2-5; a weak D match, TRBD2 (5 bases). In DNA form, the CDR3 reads TGTGCCAGCAGTTTCGTAAGTGGGAGTATACAAGAGACCCAGTACTTC. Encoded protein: CASSFVSGSIQETQYF.